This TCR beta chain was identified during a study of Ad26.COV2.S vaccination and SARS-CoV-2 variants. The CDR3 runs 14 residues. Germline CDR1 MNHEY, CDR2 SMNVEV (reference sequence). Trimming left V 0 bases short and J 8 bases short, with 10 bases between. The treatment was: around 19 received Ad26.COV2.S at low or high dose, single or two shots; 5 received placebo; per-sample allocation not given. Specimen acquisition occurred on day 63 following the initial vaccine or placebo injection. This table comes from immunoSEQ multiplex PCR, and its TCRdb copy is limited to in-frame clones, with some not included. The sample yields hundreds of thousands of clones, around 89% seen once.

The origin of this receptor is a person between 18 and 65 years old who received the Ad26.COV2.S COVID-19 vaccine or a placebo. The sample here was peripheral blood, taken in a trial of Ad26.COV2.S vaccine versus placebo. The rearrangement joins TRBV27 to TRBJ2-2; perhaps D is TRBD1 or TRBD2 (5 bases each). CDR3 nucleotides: TGTGCCAGCAGTTTATCCGGTTGGGGGGGGGAGCTGTTTTTT. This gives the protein CASSLSGWGGELFF.